Detailed here is one T cell receptor beta chain. The antigen remains unidentified. Indicated time point: week 23, last vaccination. The investigators gave 300 ug of mutant IDH1 20-mer peptide in each vaccine dose, together with topical imiquimod. Newly diagnosed WHO grade 3 or 4 IDH1-mutant, ATRX-lost astrocytomas were identified in the donors. The entry originates in a study of a mutant IDH1 vaccine in newly diagnosed glioma. Study summary: Either 4-6 weeks after radiotherapy alone or alongside temozolomide, vaccination was begun.

This CDR3 is built from 17 residues. The V end lost 5 bases, the J end lost 1 base, and 20 bases lay between the germline ends. CDR1 is SGHTA and CDR2 is FQGTGA in the germline V gene. Measured with immunoSEQ multiplex PCR; TCRdb has only the in-frame clones, and not every one. The data contain tens of thousands of clones, approximately 76% of them singletons. The starting material was PBMCs, obtained from a glioma patient whose treatment included an IDH1 peptide vaccine. This chain joins TRBV7-3 and TRBJ1-1, with TRBD1 as a possible D gene (6 bases). The receptor comes from a man aged 45-65 years with glioma. The CDR3 nucleotides read TGTGCCAGCAGCAAAAACGGGGGCCTGGGGAAGAACACTGAAGCTTTCTTT. Protein product: CASSKNGGLGKNTEAFF. Full variable domain (remainder filled in from reference TRBV7-3 and TRBJ1-1): GAGVSQTPSNKVTEKGKYVELRCDPISGHTALYWYRQSLGQGPEFLIYFQGTGAADDSGLPNDRFFAVRPEGSVSTLKIQRTERGDSAVYLCASSKNGGLGKNTEAFFGQGTRLTVV.